The clone carrying this T cell receptor (beta chain) was seen repeatedly, ten times or more. This sample was taken from a study of neurological immune-mediated disorders. TCRdb re-called the 5' RACE reads through MiXCR, storing one row per CDR3 protein. Of some 41,000 distinct CDR3 sequences listed, around 13% are singletons. Sequenced material: CD4+ T cells from blood. This clonotype was obtained from an older woman with HTLV-1-associated myelopathy (HAM/TSP).

CDR3 residues: CASSLWSYTDTQYF. CDR3 coding DNA: TGTGCCAGCAGCTTATGGTCTTACACAGATACGCAGTATTTT. V gene TRBV7-3 combines with J gene TRBJ2-3; D is undetermined. V lost 2 bases and J lost 2, with 8 bases in between. This CDR3 has 14 residues. Per the germline V gene, CDR1 is SGHTA and CDR2 is FQGTGA.